Listed below are T cell receptor beta chains from one sample, sequenced in a study of Graves' ophthalmopathy and Graves' hyperthyroidism. TCRdb re-called the multiplex PCR reads through MiXCR, storing one row per CDR3 protein. The sample consists of hundreds of thousands of distinct CDR3 sequences, 14% of them appearing once. The sample taken for sequencing was blood. These receptors all stem from a woman aged 25-40 years with Graves' ophthalmopathy. Each CDR3 is given with its conserved first and last residue. The D gene is left open where the match is weak. Clone size is shown for a subset of rows, as once, few, many or a class of expanded clone.

many	TRBV7-8	TRBJ2-5	TRBD2	CASSLPGTSGDQETQYF	TGTGCCAGCAGCCTTCCCGGGACTAGCGGAGACCAAGAGACCCAGTACTTC
many	TRBV20-1	TRBJ1-2	NA	CSASPPGRIGYTF	TGCAGTGCTAGCCCCCCGGGGAGGATAGGCTACACCTTC
many	TRBV7-3	TRBJ1-6	NA	CASSLSLSGHRNSPLHF	TGTGCCAGCAGCTTAAGTCTCTCGGGACACCGTAATTCACCCCTCCACTTT
many	TRBV28	TRBJ1-5	NA	CASSYLRGHQPQHF	TGTGCCAGCAGTTACCTCAGGGGCCATCAGCCCCAGCATTTT
many	TRBV6-1	TRBJ2-5	TRBD2	CASSEETSGAETQYF	TGTGCCAGCAGTGAAGAGACTAGCGGGGCGGAGACCCAGTACTTC
many	TRBV6-1	TRBJ2-6	NA	CASGRTGTGANVLTF	TGTGCCAGCGGACGTACAGGGACTGGGGCCAACGTCCTGACTTTC
many	TRBV7-6	TRBJ1-2	NA	CASSPWTHHIDGYTF	TGTGCCAGCAGCCCATGGACCCACCACATAGATGGCTACACCTTC
many	TRBV20-1	TRBJ2-5	TRBD1	CSARDSRTGQETQYF	TGCAGTGCTAGAGATTCGCGGACAGGCCAAGAGACCCAGTACTTC
few	TRBV12-3/TRBV12-4	TRBJ1-2	NA	CASSQKGRGYTF	TGTGCCAGCAGTCAAAAGGGGAGAGGCTACACCTTC
many	TRBV12-3/TRBV12-4	TRBJ2-2	NA	CASRPLQGRGNTGELFF	TGTGCCAGCAGGCCATTACAGGGCCGGGGGAACACCGGGGAGCTGTTTTTT
once	TRBV19	TRBJ2-5	NA	CATSGSGTQYF	TGTGCCACCAGTGGAAGCGGGACCCAGTACTTC
many	TRBV20-1	TRBJ2-7	TRBD2	CSASGLADYEQYF	TGCAGTGCTAGTGGTCTAGCGGATTACGAGCAGTACTTC
many	TRBV7-2	TRBJ2-7	NA	CASSFVRAEQYF	TGTGCCAGCAGCTTTGTTAGGGCCGAGCAGTACTTC
many	TRBV30	TRBJ1-5	TRBD1	CAWADRANQPQHF	TGTGCCTGGGCAGACAGGGCCAATCAGCCCCAGCATTTT
many	TRBV15	TRBJ1-1	TRBD1	CATSPRGQGATEAFF	TGTGCCACCAGCCCTCGTGGGCAGGGGGCAACTGAAGCTTTCTTT
many	TRBV19	TRBJ1-1	TRBD1	CASGQGNTEAFF	TGTGCCAGCGGACAGGGTAACACTGAAGCTTTCTTT
many	TRBV6-6	TRBJ1-3	TRBD1	CASRLTPGQGAYTIYF	TGTGCCAGCAGATTAACCCCGGGACAGGGGGCCTACACCATATATTTT
NA	TRBV27	TRBJ2-5	NA	CASSLTGGVQETQYF	TGTGCCAGCAGTTTAACTGGCGGGGTCCAAGAGACCCAGTACTTC
many	TRBV6-1	TRBJ1-5	NA	CASSEAKYRDNQPQHF	TGTGCCAGCAGTGAAGCGAAATACAGGGATAATCAGCCCCAGCATTTT
NA	TRBV10-2	TRBJ2-2	NA	CASYFQLTGELFF	TGCGCCAGCTATTTTCAACTTACCGGGGAGCTGTTTTTT
many	TRBV12-3/TRBV12-4	TRBJ1-1	TRBD1	CASSLELGQEQRAEAFF	TGTGCCAGCAGTTTAGAGTTGGGACAGGAGCAGCGCGCTGAAGCTTTCTTT
many	TRBV20-1	TRBJ2-5	NA	CSAEGETQYF	TGCAGTGCCGAGGGTGAGACCCAGTACTTC
few	TRBV19	TRBJ1-2	NA	CASSIGVGTGYTF	TGTGCCAGTAGTATTGGGGTCGGGACCGGCTACACCTTC
once	TRBV6-2/TRBV6-3	TRBJ1-2	NA	CASSYSTSYGYTF	TGTGCCAGCAGTTACTCCACCAGCTATGGCTACACCTTC
NA	TRBV4-2	TRBJ2-7	TRBD2	CASSQSPGLVFEQYF	TGTGCCAGCAGCCAAAGCCCGGGACTAGTCTTCGAGCAGTACTTC
many	TRBV15	TRBJ2-7	NA	CATSREGPGQFYEQYF	TGTGCCACCAGCAGAGAAGGGCCGGGGCAGTTCTACGAGCAGTACTTC
NA	TRBV6-2/TRBV6-3	TRBJ2-4	NA	CASSYSAELAKNIKYF	TGTGCCAGCAGTTACTCGGCGGAACTAGCCAAAAACATTAAGTACTTC
many	TRBV18	TRBJ2-7	NA	CASSPSAYEQYF	TGTGCCAGCTCACCGTCCGCTTACGAGCAGTACTTC
NA	TRBV9	TRBJ1-1	TRBD1	CAGSLQGTEAFF	TGTGCCGGCAGCCTACAGGGGACTGAAGCTTTCTTT
NA	TRBV30	TRBJ1-1	NA	CAWIRGFLNTEAFF	TGTGCCTGGATTCGGGGATTTTTAAACACTGAAGCTTTCTTT
NA	TRBV28	TRBJ2-7	TRBD1	CASSLWSTGGYEQYF	TGTGCCAGCAGTTTATGGTCCACAGGGGGCTACGAGCAGTACTTC
few	TRBV6-5	TRBJ1-6	NA	CASSYRESNSPLHF	TGTGCCAGCAGTTACAGAGAGTCGAATTCACCCCTCCACTTT
few	TRBV19	TRBJ2-7	NA	CASSMNSLGEQYF	TGTGCCAGTAGTATGAATAGTCTCGGGGAGCAGTACTTC
many	TRBV12-3/TRBV12-4	TRBJ1-5	NA	CASSVWEKNQPQHF	TGTGCCAGCAGCGTTTGGGAGAAAAATCAGCCCCAGCATTTT
few	TRBV18	TRBJ1-1	NA	CASSPLGLMNTEAFF	TGTGCCAGCTCACCTTTGGGTTTGATGAACACTGAAGCTTTCTTT
many	TRBV12-5	TRBJ1-1	NA	CASGLKLQGEAFF	TGTGCTAGTGGTCTCAAACTGCAGGGTGAAGCTTTCTTT
NA	TRBV20-1	TRBJ1-2	NA	CSASPGQGFYGYTF	TGCAGTGCTAGTCCCGGGCAGGGATTCTATGGCTACACCTTC
many	TRBV5-1	TRBJ2-7	TRBD2	CASSWSSGSYEQYF	TGCGCCAGCAGCTGGTCTAGCGGCTCCTACGAGCAGTACTTC
many	TRBV5-5	TRBJ1-1	TRBD1	CASSLIQGYPNTEAFF	TGTGCCAGCAGCTTGATACAGGGGTACCCGAACACTGAAGCTTTCTTT
once	TRBV19	TRBJ1-1	NA	CASSMPGTPNTEAFF	TGTGCCAGTAGTATGCCCGGGACACCTAACACTGAAGCTTTCTTT
many	TRBV9	TRBJ2-7	TRBD1	CASSVGGQGNYEQYF	TGTGCCAGCAGCGTAGGGGGACAGGGGAACTACGAGCAGTACTTC
many	TRBV10-3	TRBJ1-5	TRBD1	CAISEYGQGNQPQHF	TGTGCCATCAGTGAATATGGACAGGGCAATCAGCCCCAGCATTTT
many	TRBV28	TRBJ2-5	NA	CASRNTGFQETQYF	TGTGCCAGCAGAAACACAGGATTTCAGGAGACCCAGTACTTC
many	TRBV9	TRBJ2-7	TRBD1	CASSVGDRGRYEQYF	TGTGCCAGCAGCGTAGGGGACAGGGGGCGCTACGAGCAGTACTTC
once	TRBV5-6	TRBJ1-2	NA	CASSLEPDGGYTF	TGTGCCAGCAGCTTGGAGCCAGATGGCGGCTACACCTTC
few	TRBV6-2/TRBV6-3	TRBJ2-7	TRBD2	CASGRLAGGPSEQYF	TGTGCCAGCGGGCGACTAGCGGGAGGGCCCTCCGAGCAGTACTTC
many	TRBV6-2/TRBV6-3	TRBJ2-3	NA	CASSPGTSVDTQYF	TGTGCCAGCAGTCCCGGGACCTCCGTAGATACGCAGTATTTT
many	TRBV20-1	TRBJ1-3	NA	CSARQLGSSGNTIYF	TGCAGTGCTAGACAGCTCGGATCCTCTGGAAACACCATATATTTT
many	TRBV4-1	TRBJ1-6	TRBD1	CASSQPRQGGNSPLHF	TGCGCCAGCAGCCAGCCACGACAGGGGGGGAATTCACCCCTCCACTTT
few	TRBV3-1	TRBJ1-5	NA	CASSLSGTDIHF	TGTGCCAGCAGTCTTTCCGGGACGGACATTCATTTT
many	TRBV20-1	TRBJ2-7	NA	CSASSDTYEQYF	TGCAGTGCTTCGTCAGATACCTACGAGCAGTACTTC
many	TRBV6-2/TRBV6-3	TRBJ1-1	TRBD1	CASSTYRGPNTEAFF	TGTGCCAGCAGTACCTACAGGGGACCGAACACTGAAGCTTTCTTT
many	TRBV4-1	TRBJ2-4	NA	CASSQVDRNIQYF	TGCGCCAGCAGCCAAGTGGATAGAAACATTCAGTACTTC
NA	TRBV6-2/TRBV6-3	TRBJ1-1	NA	CASSYFQGTAEAFF	TGTGCCAGCAGTTATTTCCAGGGGACCGCGGAAGCTTTCTTT
many	TRBV27	TRBJ2-5	NA	CASSPLFGVGETQYF	TGTGCCAGCAGTCCCCTATTTGGAGTTGGGGAGACCCAGTACTTC